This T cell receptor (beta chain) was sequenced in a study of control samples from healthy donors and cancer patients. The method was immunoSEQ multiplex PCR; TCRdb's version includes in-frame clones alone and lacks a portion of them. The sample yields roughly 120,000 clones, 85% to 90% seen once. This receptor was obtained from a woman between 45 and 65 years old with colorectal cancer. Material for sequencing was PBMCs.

In DNA, the CDR3 is TGTGCCAGCAGTTTTCTGGGTGAAAAACTGTTTTTT. This sequence encodes CASSFLGEKLFF. The genes are TRBV12-3 or TRBV12-4 and TRBJ1-4; D gene unclear. Trimming stripped 3 bases from V and 7 bases from J, with 6 bases between. The CDR3 has 12 residues.